These 5 T cell receptor beta chains came from one sample sequenced in a study of T-cell reconstitution after alpha-beta-depleted transplantation in children. Unique molecular identifiers tagged the TCRbeta library. TCRdb re-called the PCR reads with MiXCR, one entry per CDR3 protein. Here the sample spans about 200,000 distinct CDR3 sequences, approximately 17% being singletons. The sample in question was PBMCs, mostly from graft donor cells, obtained 360 days after TCRalphabeta/CD19-depleted stem cell transplant. These receptors were taken from a male patient aged 2-9 years who had a stem cell transplant for acute lymphoblastic leukemia, so the T cells may come from the graft donor.

V usage is TRBV10-2 and J usage is TRBJ2-5; 14 bases line up with TRBD2. The CDR3 runs 15 residues. Losses at the gene ends were 7 bases for V and 2 bases for J; bases not matched to a gene: 3. Per germline, CDR1 WSHSY and CDR2 SAAADI. The CDR3 DNA reads as TGCGCCAGCACCGGACTAGCGGGGGGTCAAGAGACCCAGTACTTC. Translated: CASTGLAGGQETQYF.

This clonotype has more than one count but fewer than ten. The CDR3 loop reads CASSRQYNEQFF. CDR3 coding DNA: TGTGCCAGCAGCCGACAGTACAATGAGCAGTTCTTC. The rearrangement links TRBV5-6 to TRBJ2-1; TRBD1 might be the D (5 bases). Per the germline V gene, CDR1 is SGHDT and CDR2 is YYEEEE. V dropped 4 bases and J dropped 4 bases, with 6 bases sitting between them. The CDR3 is 12 residues long.

V usage is TRBV5-1 and J usage is TRBJ1-1, with unresolved D. CDR3 length: 15 amino acids. V was shortened by 9 bases and J by 4 bases, with 22 bases between the two germline ends. The V gene's germline CDR1 is SGHRS and CDR2 YFSETQ. CDR3 nucleotide sequence: TGCGCCACTAAACCGGGGTCCGGTTGGGGCACTGAAGCTTTCTTT. This encodes CATKPGSGWGTEAFF.

The chain joins TRBV20-1 to TRBJ2-5; 13 bases map to TRBD2. The CDR3 length is 15 residues. V shed 5 bases and J 2 bases; nucleotides not matched to a gene: 5. Germline-derived CDR1 and CDR2 are DFQATT and SNEGSKA (reference sequence). The CDR3 protein is CSAGGLAGQQETQYF. The CDR3 DNA reads TGCAGTGCTGGGGGACTAGCGGGGCAACAAGAGACCCAGTACTTC.

CDR3 bases: TGCGCCAGCAGCGGGACAGGGGGCGGTGATGAGCAGTTCTTC. Translating it yields CASSGTGGGDEQFF. The chain combines TRBV5-1 with TRBJ2-1, with TRBD1 matching over 12 bases. The CDR3 totals 14 residues. V lost 4 bases and J lost 8; bases outside the gene matches: 4. Germline-derived CDR1 and CDR2 are SGHRS and YFSETQ.